The T cell receptor beta chain under discussion was sequenced for a study of cytomegalovirus exposure and HLA in healthy donors. The CDR3 is made up of 11 amino acids. Trimming took 7 bases from V and 13 from J; bases not matched to a gene: 8. The germline gives CDR1 MNHEY, CDR2 SMNVEV (reference sequence). Sequenced by immunoSEQ multiplex PCR; TCRdb stores in-frame clones only, minus some. The data show 200,000 to 250,000 clones, approximately 80% seen once. The clonotype was recovered from a woman in her 30s in good health and CMV-seropositive. The material sequenced was PBMCs. The chain employs TRBV27 and TRBJ1-2, with TRBD1 matching 8 bases. The CDR3: CASTLPQGGTF. CDR3 nucleotides: TGTGCCAGCACCCTCCCACAGGGGGGCACCTTC.